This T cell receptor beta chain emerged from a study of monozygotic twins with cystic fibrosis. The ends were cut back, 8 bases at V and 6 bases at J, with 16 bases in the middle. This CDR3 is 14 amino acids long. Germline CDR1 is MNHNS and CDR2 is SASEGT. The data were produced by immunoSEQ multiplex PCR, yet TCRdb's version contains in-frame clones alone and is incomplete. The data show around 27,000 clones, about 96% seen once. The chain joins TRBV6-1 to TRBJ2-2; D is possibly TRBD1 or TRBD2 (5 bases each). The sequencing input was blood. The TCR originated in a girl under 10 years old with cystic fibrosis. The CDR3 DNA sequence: TGTGCCAGCTCGTCAGGAGGACATTCCGGGGAGCTGTTTTTT. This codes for CASSSGGHSGELFF.